This T cell receptor (beta chain) was identified during a study of synovial regulatory T cells in juvenile arthritis. Findings and limits, study-wide: Across patients, iaTreg TCR repertoires were mostly private, partly shared with synovial Teff and blood CPL.

Libraries were prepared by immunoSEQ multiplex PCR; TCRdb keeps only in-frame clonotypes and omits some of them. Its table lists 800 to 1,000 clones. Considering frequency, this clone is medium-sized. No antigen is known for it. Each patient with active arthritis gave synovial fluid along with matched peripheral blood. Median age approximately 12 years (2.4-22.9); median disease duration approximately seven years (0.2-19.1). The specimen was Treg cells from the synovium. This clonotype was obtained from a donor younger than 30 with juvenile idiopathic arthritis.

The CDR3 loop is CASSLGGAAGNTIYF. The V and J genes are TRBV5-1 and TRBJ1-3. The CDR3 extends over 15 amino acids. This entry has no DNA. Germline V CDR1 and CDR2: SGHRS, YFSETQ.